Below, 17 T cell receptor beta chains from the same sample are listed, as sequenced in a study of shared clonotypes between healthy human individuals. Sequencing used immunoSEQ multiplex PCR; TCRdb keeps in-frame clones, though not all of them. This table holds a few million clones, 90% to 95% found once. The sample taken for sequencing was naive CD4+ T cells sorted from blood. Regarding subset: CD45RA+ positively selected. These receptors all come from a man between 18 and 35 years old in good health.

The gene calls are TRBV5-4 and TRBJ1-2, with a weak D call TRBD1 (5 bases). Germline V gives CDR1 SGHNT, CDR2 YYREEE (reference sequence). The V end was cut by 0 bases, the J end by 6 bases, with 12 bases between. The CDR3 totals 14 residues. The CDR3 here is CASSLGAGGDGYTF. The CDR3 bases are TGTGCCAGCAGCTTGGGGGCTGGGGGGGATGGCTACACCTTC.

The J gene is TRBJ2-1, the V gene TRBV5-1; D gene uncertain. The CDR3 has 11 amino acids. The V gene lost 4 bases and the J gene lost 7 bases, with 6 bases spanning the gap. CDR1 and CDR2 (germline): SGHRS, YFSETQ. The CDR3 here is CASSIRNEQFF. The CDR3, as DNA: TGCGCCAGCAGCATAAGAAATGAGCAGTTCTTC.

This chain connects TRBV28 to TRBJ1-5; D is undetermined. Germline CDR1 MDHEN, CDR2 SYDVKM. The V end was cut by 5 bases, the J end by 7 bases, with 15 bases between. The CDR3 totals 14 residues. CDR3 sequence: CASSPVAYGQPQHF. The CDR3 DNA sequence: TGTGCCAGCAGTCCAGTTGCGTACGGGCAGCCCCAGCATTTT.

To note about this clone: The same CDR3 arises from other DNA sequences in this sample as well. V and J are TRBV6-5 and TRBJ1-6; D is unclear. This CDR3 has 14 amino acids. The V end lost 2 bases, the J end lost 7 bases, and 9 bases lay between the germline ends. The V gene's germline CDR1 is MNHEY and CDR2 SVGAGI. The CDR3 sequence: CASSYSGGNSPLHF. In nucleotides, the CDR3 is TGTGCCAGCAGTTACAGCGGTGGAAATTCACCCCTCCACTTT.

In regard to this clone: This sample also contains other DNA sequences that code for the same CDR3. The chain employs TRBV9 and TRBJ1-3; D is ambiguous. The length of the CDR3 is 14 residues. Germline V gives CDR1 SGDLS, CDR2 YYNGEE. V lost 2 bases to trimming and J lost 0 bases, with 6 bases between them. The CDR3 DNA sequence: TGTGCCAGCAGCGTCGGGCCCTCTGGAAACACCATATATTTT. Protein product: CASSVGPSGNTIYF.

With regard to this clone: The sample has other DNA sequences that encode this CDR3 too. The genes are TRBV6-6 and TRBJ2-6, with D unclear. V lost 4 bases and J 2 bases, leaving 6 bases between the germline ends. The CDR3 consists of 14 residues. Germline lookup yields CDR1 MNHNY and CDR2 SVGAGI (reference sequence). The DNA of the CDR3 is TGTGCCAGCAGTTCGCCTCCTGGGGCCAACGTCCTGACTTTC. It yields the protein CASSSPPGANVLTF.

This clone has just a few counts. DNA of the CDR3: TGTGCCTGGAGTGCAGACAGGGGTGTAATGTCTACCTTC. It encodes CAWSADRGVMSTF. The V gene is TRBV30, the J gene TRBJ1-2; 8 bases map to TRBD1. Germline V gives CDR1 GTSNPN, CDR2 SVGIG (reference sequence). The CDR3 has 13 amino acids. V trimming: 1 base; J trimming: 14 bases; junction bases outside the gene matches: 12.

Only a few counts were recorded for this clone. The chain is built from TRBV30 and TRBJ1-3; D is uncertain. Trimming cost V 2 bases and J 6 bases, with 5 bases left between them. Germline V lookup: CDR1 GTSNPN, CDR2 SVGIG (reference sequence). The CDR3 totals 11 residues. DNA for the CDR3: TGTGCCTGGAGTACCGCAAACACCATATATTTT. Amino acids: CAWSTANTIYF.

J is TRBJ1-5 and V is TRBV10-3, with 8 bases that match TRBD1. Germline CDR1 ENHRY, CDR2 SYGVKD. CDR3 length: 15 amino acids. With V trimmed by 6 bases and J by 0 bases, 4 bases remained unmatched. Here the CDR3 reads CAIRSGQDSNQPQHF. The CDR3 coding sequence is TGTGCCATCAGATCGGGACAGGATAGCAATCAGCCCCAGCATTTT.

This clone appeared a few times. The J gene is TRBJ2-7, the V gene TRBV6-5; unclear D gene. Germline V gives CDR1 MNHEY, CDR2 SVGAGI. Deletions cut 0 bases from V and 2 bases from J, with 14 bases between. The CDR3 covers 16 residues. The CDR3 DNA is TGTGCCAGCAGTTACTCGATTTCGGGCGGTACCTACGAGCAGTACTTC. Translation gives CASSYSISGGTYEQYF.

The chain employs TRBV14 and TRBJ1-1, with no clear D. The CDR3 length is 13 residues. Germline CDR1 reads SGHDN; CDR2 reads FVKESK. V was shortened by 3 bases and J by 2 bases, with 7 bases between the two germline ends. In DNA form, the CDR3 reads TGTGCCAGCAGCCATGAGCTTAACACTGAAGCTTTCTTT. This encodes CASSHELNTEAFF.

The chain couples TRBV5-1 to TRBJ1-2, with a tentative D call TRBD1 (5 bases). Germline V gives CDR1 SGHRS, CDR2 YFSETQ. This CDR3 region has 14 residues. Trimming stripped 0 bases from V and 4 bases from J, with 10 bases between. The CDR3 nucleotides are TGCGCCAGCAGCTTGGCCGGGGGATTCTATGGCTACACCTTC. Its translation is CASSLAGGFYGYTF.

The CDR3 loop is CAIKRGVTDTQYF. In DNA form, the CDR3 reads TGTGCCATCAAACGGGGGGTAACAGATACGCAGTATTTT. This chain joins TRBV10-3 and TRBJ2-3, with 7 nucleotides matching TRBD2. Germline CDR1 and CDR2: ENHRY and SYGVKD. The CDR3 is 13 amino acids. The ends lost 7 bases at V and 3 bases at J; junction bases unmatched: 4.

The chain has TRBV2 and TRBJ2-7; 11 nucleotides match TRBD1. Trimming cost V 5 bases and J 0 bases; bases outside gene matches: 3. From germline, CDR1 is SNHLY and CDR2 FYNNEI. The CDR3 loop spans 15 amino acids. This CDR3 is CASSSGTGGSYEQYF. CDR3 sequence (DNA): TGTGCCAGCAGTTCGGGGACAGGGGGCTCCTACGAGCAGTACTTC.

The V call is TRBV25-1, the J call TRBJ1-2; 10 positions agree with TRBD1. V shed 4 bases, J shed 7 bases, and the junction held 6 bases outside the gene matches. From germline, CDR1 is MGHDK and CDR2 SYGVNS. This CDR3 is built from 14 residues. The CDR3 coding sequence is TGTGCCAGCAGTGGAGGACAGGGGGTACGTGGCTACACCTTC. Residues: CASSGGQGVRGYTF.

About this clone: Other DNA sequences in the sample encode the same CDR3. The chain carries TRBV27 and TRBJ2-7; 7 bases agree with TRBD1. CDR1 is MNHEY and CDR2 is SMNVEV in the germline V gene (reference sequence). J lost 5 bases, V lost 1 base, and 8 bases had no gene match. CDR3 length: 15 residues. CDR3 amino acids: CASSLFGDRVHEQYF. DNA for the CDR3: TGTGCCAGCAGTTTATTCGGGGACAGAGTCCACGAGCAGTACTTC.

The CDR3 bases are TGTGCCATCAGTGAGTTGAGTAGGGGGCTAATGAACACTGAAGCTTTCTTT. Encoded protein: CAISELSRGLMNTEAFF. The chain links TRBV10-3 to TRBJ1-1, with 7 bases that match TRBD1. Trimming took 1 base from V and 0 from J; bases not matched to a gene: 8. The CDR3 consists of 17 residues. Germline assignment: CDR1 ENHRY and CDR2 SYGVKD.